The 5 T cell receptor beta chains below come from one sample, sequenced in a study of T-cell reconstitution after alpha-beta-depleted transplantation in children. A library of TCRbeta sequences, prepared with unique molecular identifiers, was generated. TCRdb independently ran MiXCR on the PCR reads; one entry per CDR3 protein. The sample consists of over 400,000 distinct CDR3 sequences, around an eighth of them appearing once. Sample: PBMCs from the stem cell graft donor, taken from the stem cell graft. The receptors shown here come from a human donor who donated a stem cell graft to a child with combined immunodeficiency.

V and J are TRBV4-3 and TRBJ2-1; D unclear. The germline V and J ends were trimmed by 1 base and 9 bases, with 13 bases remaining between them. Germline loops: CDR1 LGHNA, CDR2 YSLEER. This CDR3 region has 14 residues. The CDR3 loop reads CASSQGPHYGEQFF. The CDR3 DNA is TGCGCCAGCAGCCAAGGGCCTCACTACGGTGAGCAGTTCTTC.

This clonotype was counted ten times or more. This chain joins TRBV15 and TRBJ2-7; D may correspond to TRBD1 or TRBD2 (6 bases each). Germline lookup yields CDR1 LNHNV and CDR2 YYDKDF (reference sequence). The V and J ends lost 8 bases and 4 bases respectively, with 12 bases between them. This CDR3 is 12 amino acids long. CDR3 region: CATGRDKYEQYF. CDR3 in DNA: TGTGCCACCGGGCGGGACAAGTACGAGCAGTACTTC.

This clonotype occurred many times. The genes are TRBV6-5 and TRBJ2-1; 14 nucleotides match TRBD2. Germline CDR1 reads MNHEY; CDR2 reads SVGAGI. After removal of 5 bases from V and 15 bases from J, the junction contained 6 bases not matched to a gene. The CDR3 sequence is 13 residues long. This CDR3 reads CASSQGLAGVLFF. CDR3 sequence (DNA): TGTGCCAGCAGTCAGGGACTAGCGGGAGTCCTGTTCTTC.

The chain uses TRBV29-1 and TRBJ2-1; D gene unclear. V shed 6 bases and J shed 5 bases, with 5 bases lying between them. This CDR3 region has 10 residues. Germline CDR1 SQVTM, CDR2 ANQGSEA. The CDR3 region is CSVRDNEQFF. The CDR3 DNA reads TGCAGCGTGAGAGACAATGAGCAGTTCTTC.

Only a few counts were recorded for this clonotype. The chain couples TRBV7-3 to TRBJ2-5; 9 bases are shared with TRBD2. Trimming removed 0 bases from V and 8 bases from J; junction bases left unmatched: 4. The CDR3 is 14 residues long. Germline values: CDR1 SGHTA, CDR2 FQGTGA. The CDR3 nucleotides read TGTGCCAGCAGCTTAACTAGCGGGGGTGGAACCCAGTACTTC. Protein product: CASSLTSGGGTQYF.